The rows below give T cell receptor beta chains drawn from one sample of a study of blood T cells in healthy people across ages. MiXCR, run by TCRdb on the 5' RACE reads, gives a single entry per CDR3 protein. Of 850,000 to 1,300,000 distinct CDR3 sequences listed, 40% to 55% were seen once; the top ten hold approximately 17%. Sequenced material: blood. Source of these receptors: a woman aged 60-70 years in good health. CDR3s include the opening cysteine and the closing phenylalanine or tryptophan. D genes are given only for firm matches. Clone size is stated in some rows and not others, as once, few, many or a class when expanded.

DNA: TGCGCCAGCAGCCCATCCGGGACGGACCAAGAGACCCAGTACTTC
CDR3: CASSPSGTDQETQYF
V: TRBV5-1
D: NA
size: few
J: TRBJ2-5

DNA: TGTGCCACCAGTGACCCCTCTTCGACTAGCGGATCCTACAATGAGCAGTTCTTC
CDR3: CATSDPSSTSGSYNEQFF
V: TRBV24-1
D: TRBD2
size: few
J: TRBJ2-1

DNA: TGTGCCAGCACTCAGACAGGCCACTCCTACGAGCAGTACTTC
CDR3: CASTQTGHSYEQYF
V: TRBV28
D: NA
size: NA
J: TRBJ2-7

DNA: TGCGCCAGCACCCGGGACCCCGGAAGTGGGCAGTTCTTC
CDR3: CASTRDPGSGQFF
V: TRBV5-1
D: NA
size: NA
J: TRBJ2-1

DNA: TGTGCCCTGGGGCGTTCATCTACCTACGAGCAGTACTTC
CDR3: CALGRSSTYEQYF
V: TRBV10-3
D: NA
size: NA
J: TRBJ2-7

DNA: TGTGCCAGCAGCCACCCCGGGCGAGATCCGGATACCCAGTACTTC
CDR3: CASSHPGRDPDTQYF
V: TRBV14
D: NA
size: NA
J: TRBJ2-5

DNA: TGTGCCTGGAGGCGCCCGGGAGTCCAAGATTCCTACGAGCAGTACTTC
CDR3: CAWRRPGVQDSYEQYF
V: TRBV30
D: NA
size: NA
J: TRBJ2-7

DNA: TGCGCCAGCAGCTTCAAAGGACAAGGCGGGGAGCTGTTTTTT
CDR3: CASSFKGQGGELFF
V: TRBV5-1
D: NA
size: few
J: TRBJ2-2

DNA: TGTGCCAGCAGCCAATCTATGGAGACGCAGTATTTT
CDR3: CASSQSMETQYF
V: TRBV16
D: NA
size: NA
J: TRBJ2-3

DNA: TGTGCCAGCAGGAGGGACACCTGGGGCTACGAGCAGTACTTC
CDR3: CASRRDTWGYEQYF
V: TRBV25-1
D: NA
size: NA
J: TRBJ2-7

DNA: TGTGCCAGCAGCCAATCGCAGGGACTAGCCTCCTACGAGCAGTACTTC
CDR3: CASSQSQGLASYEQYF
V: TRBV16
D: TRBD2
size: NA
J: TRBJ2-7

DNA: TGTGCCAGCAGTTCCTATCTTACAGCTGCAACTAATGAAAAACTGTTTTTT
CDR3: CASSSYLTAATNEKLFF
V: TRBV28
D: NA
size: NA
J: TRBJ1-4

DNA: TGTGCCATCAATGGGCAAGGAGTACTGGGCTCCTACAATGAGCAGTTCTTC
CDR3: CAINGQGVLGSYNEQFF
V: TRBV10-3
D: NA
size: NA
J: TRBJ2-1

DNA: TGTGCCAGCAGAGTTAGGGATGATACGCAGTATTTT
CDR3: CASRVRDDTQYF
V: TRBV28
D: NA
size: NA
J: TRBJ2-3

DNA: TGTGCCAGCAGCCGTCCGGGACTACCCAATGAGCAGTTCTTC
CDR3: CASSRPGLPNEQFF
V: TRBV28
D: TRBD2
size: few
J: TRBJ2-1

DNA: TGCAGTGCTAGTTCCCCTAGAGGGGGCCTCTCCTACGAGCAGTACTTC
CDR3: CSASSPRGGLSYEQYF
V: TRBV20-1
D: TRBD1
size: many
J: TRBJ2-7

DNA: TGTGCCAGCAGTACTCGACTAGCGGGAGCTCTAGATACGCAGTATTTT
CDR3: CASSTRLAGALDTQYF
V: TRBV28
D: TRBD2
size: NA
J: TRBJ2-3

DNA: TGCGCCAGCAGCTTGGATGGTCGGGAAACAGGGGCGGTAGCTTTCTTT
CDR3: CASSLDGRETGAVAFF
V: TRBV5-1
D: TRBD1
size: once
J: TRBJ1-1

DNA: TGCGCCAGCAGCTTGGATGCGTCTGGCTCCTACGAGCAGTACTTC
CDR3: CASSLDASGSYEQYF
V: TRBV5-1
D: NA
size: NA
J: TRBJ2-7

DNA: TGTGCCAGCAGCTTCGGGGGGGGCCAAGGCTATGGCTACACCTTC
CDR3: CASSFGGGQGYGYTF
V: TRBV5-5
D: NA
size: NA
J: TRBJ1-2

DNA: TGTGCCAGTAGTAATGGGGACCGGCAGCCCCAGCATTTT
CDR3: CASSNGDRQPQHF
V: TRBV19
D: NA
size: NA
J: TRBJ1-5

DNA: TGTGCCAGCGGACTAGCGGGACTCACAGATACGCAGTATTTT
CDR3: CASGLAGLTDTQYF
V: TRBV9
D: TRBD2
size: few
J: TRBJ2-3

DNA: TGTGCCAGCAGCTTAGGGACGGCCCTCGGCGAGCAGTACTTC
CDR3: CASSLGTALGEQYF
V: TRBV7-9
D: NA
size: few
J: TRBJ2-7

DNA: TGTGCCAGCAGTCAGGGGACCGGGACAGCCATCTACGAGCAGTACTTC
CDR3: CASSQGTGTAIYEQYF
V: TRBV6-5
D: TRBD1
size: NA
J: TRBJ2-7

DNA: TGCAGTGCTAGCCGTAGCGGGATATCCTACAATGAGCAGTACTTC
CDR3: CSASRSGISYNEQYF
V: TRBV20-1
D: TRBD2
size: NA
J: TRBJ2-7

DNA: TGTGCCTGGAGTAGGGGACTGAACACTGAAGCTTTCTTT
CDR3: CAWSRGLNTEAFF
V: TRBV30
D: NA
size: NA
J: TRBJ1-1

DNA: TGTGCCACCGGCAGAGATAGGTTGTTGGAGACCCAGTACTTC
CDR3: CATGRDRLLETQYF
V: TRBV15
D: NA
size: once
J: TRBJ2-5

DNA: TGTGCCAGCAGACGACTAGCGGGAGGTGGTGAGCAGTTCTTC
CDR3: CASRRLAGGGEQFF
V: TRBV3-1
D: TRBD2
size: NA
J: TRBJ2-1

DNA: TGCAGTGCTAGCCGGACTAGCGGGTTCAATGAGCAGTTCTTC
CDR3: CSASRTSGFNEQFF
V: TRBV20-1
D: TRBD2
size: NA
J: TRBJ2-1

DNA: TGTGCCAGCAGACAAGCGGGAGGGATTGAGCAGTTCTTC
CDR3: CASRQAGGIEQFF
V: TRBV11-1
D: TRBD2
size: NA
J: TRBJ2-1

DNA: TGTGCCAGCAGCTTAGGAGGTTTCCGGGGCACAGATACGCAGTATTTT
CDR3: CASSLGGFRGTDTQYF
V: TRBV7-6
D: NA
size: few
J: TRBJ2-3

DNA: TGCGCCAGCAGCTTGGCAGGGACCCCGGTGTTTTCATCCTACGAGCAGTACTTC
CDR3: CASSLAGTPVFSSYEQYF
V: TRBV5-1
D: NA
size: few
J: TRBJ2-7